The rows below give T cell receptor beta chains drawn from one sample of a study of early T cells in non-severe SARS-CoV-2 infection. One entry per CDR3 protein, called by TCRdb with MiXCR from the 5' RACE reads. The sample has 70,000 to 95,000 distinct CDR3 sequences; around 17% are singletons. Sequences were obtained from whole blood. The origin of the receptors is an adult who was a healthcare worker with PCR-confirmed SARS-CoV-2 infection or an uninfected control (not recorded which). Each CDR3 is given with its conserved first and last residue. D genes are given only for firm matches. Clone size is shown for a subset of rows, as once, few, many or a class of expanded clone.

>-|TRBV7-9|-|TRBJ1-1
TGTGCCAGCAGCATTGGACCGCTGGAAGCTTTCTTT
CASSIGPLEAFF
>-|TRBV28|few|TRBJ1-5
TGTGCCAGCAGTTCCGGGACGTCTCTTCAGCCCCAGCATTTT
CASSSGTSLQPQHF
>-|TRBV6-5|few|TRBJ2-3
TGTGCCAGCAGTACGCCTGGGCGGTATACGCAGTATTTT
CASSTPGRYTQYF
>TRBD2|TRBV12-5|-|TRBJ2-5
TGTGCTAGTGGTCCCCCGACTAGCGGTGGAGAGACCCAGTACTTC
CASGPPTSGGETQYF
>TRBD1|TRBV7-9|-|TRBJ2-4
TGTGCCACCGAGGGGGCTAGTGGCATTCAGTACTTC
CATEGASGIQYF
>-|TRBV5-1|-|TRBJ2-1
TGCGCCAGCAGTACGAATATTTTCTCCTACAATGAGCAGTTCTTC
CASSTNIFSYNEQFF
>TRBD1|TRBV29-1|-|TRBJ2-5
TGCAGCGTGACAGGGACGGAGACCCAGTACTTC
CSVTGTETQYF
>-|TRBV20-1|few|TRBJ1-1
TGCAGTGCTGCCCTTACACAGGATATCACTGAAGCTTTCTTT
CSAALTQDITEAFF
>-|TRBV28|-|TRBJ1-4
TGTGCCAGCAGTGAGGGACCGCTCTTGGGAAAACTGTTTTTT
CASSEGPLLGKLFF
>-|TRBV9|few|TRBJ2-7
TGTGCCAGCAGCGTAGACGGAAACTTCTACGAGCAGTACTTC
CASSVDGNFYEQYF
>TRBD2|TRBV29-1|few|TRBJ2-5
TGCAGCGTTGCAGCGGGGGAGACCCAGTACTTC
CSVAAGETQYF
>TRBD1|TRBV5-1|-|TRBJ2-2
TGCGCCAGCTGCCGGGACAGGGGGACCGGGGAGCTGTTTTTT
CASCRDRGTGELFF
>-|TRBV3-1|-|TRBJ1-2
TGTGCCAGCAGCCAAGCGATTGATCGGTCTGGCTACACCTTC
CASSQAIDRSGYTF
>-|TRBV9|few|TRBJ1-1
TGTGCCAGCAGCGAGAGTGGGACTGAAGCTTTCTTT
CASSESGTEAFF
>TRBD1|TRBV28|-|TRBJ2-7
TGTGCCAGCAGTTCACCCTCCGGGACAGGGAGCGAGCAGTACTTC
CASSSPSGTGSEQYF
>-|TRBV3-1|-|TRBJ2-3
TGTGCCAGCAGCCTAGACTCGGGGAGCGGTACGCAGTATTTT
CASSLDSGSGTQYF
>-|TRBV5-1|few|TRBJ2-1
TGCGCCAGCAGAGTTAAGGGGGGTTCCTACAATGAGCAGTTCTTC
CASRVKGGSYNEQFF
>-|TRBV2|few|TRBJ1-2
TGTGCCAGCAGTGAAGAATTAACAGGGCTATACGGCTACACCTTC
CASSEELTGLYGYTF
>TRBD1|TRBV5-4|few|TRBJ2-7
TGTGCCAGCAGCTCCCAATCCGGGACAGGATACGAGCAGTACTTC
CASSSQSGTGYEQYF
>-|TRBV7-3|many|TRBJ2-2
TGTGCCAGCAGCTTGCGGGGAACCGGGGAGCTGTTTTTT
CASSLRGTGELFF
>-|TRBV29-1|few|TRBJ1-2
TGCAGCGTTGTGGGGGGACCTTCCTATGGCTACACCTTC
CSVVGGPSYGYTF
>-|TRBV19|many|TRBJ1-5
TGTGCCAGTAGTATCTTTGGGAATAGCAATCAGCCCCAGCATTTT
CASSIFGNSNQPQHF
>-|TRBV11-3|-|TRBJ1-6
TGTGCCAGCAGCTTAGTCGCGTCCCTTACAGGGAGGAATTCACCCCTCCACTTT
CASSLVASLTGRNSPLHF
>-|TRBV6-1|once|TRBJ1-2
TGTGCCAGCAGTGGGCCAGGGGCCAACTATGGCTACACCTTC
CASSGPGANYGYTF
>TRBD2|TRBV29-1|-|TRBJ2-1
TGCAGCGTAAACGGGGGGTTTTCCTACAATGAGCAGTTCTTC
CSVNGGFSYNEQFF
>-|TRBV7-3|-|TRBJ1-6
TGTGCCAGCAGCCTCGGGGGCGGCGATTCACCCCTCCACTTT
CASSLGGGDSPLHF
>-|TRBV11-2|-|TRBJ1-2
TGTGCCAGCAGCTTAAGTCCTGGGACCCCGGGGGGCAGTGGCTACACCTTC
CASSLSPGTPGGSGYTF
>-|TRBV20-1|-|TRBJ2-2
TGCAGTGCTAGATCCCTTTCCGGGACTCAACCCACCGGGGAGCTGTTTTTT
CSARSLSGTQPTGELFF
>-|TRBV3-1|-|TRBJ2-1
TGTGCCAGCAGCTCCGGGACACACTTCTCCTACAATGAGCAGTTCTTC
CASSSGTHFSYNEQFF
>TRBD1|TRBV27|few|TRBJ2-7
TGTGCCAGCAGTTCCCCTTGGACAGGGGATTACGAGCAGTACTTC
CASSSPWTGDYEQYF